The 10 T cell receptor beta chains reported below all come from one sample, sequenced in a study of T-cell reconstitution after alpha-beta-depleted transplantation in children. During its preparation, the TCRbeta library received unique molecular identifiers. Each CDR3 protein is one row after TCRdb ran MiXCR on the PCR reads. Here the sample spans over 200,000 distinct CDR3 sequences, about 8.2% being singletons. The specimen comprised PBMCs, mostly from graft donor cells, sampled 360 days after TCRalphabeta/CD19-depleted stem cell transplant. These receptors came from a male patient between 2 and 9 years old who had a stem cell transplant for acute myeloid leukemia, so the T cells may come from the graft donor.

CDR3 in amino acids: CSAPTSGRQETQYF. In nucleotides, the CDR3 is TGCAGTGCGCCTACTAGCGGGAGACAAGAGACCCAGTACTTC. This chain uses TRBV20-1 with TRBJ2-5, with 11 bases lining up with TRBD2. The germline CDR1 and CDR2 sequences are DFQATT and SNEGSKA (reference sequence). V trimming: 6 bases; J trimming: 2 bases; junction bases outside the gene matches: 5. The CDR3 is made up of 14 amino acids.

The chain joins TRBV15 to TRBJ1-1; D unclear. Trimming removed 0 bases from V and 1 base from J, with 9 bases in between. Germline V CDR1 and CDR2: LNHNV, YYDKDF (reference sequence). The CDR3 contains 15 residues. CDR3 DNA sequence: TGTGCCACCAGCAGAGATGGAACGGGGAACACTGAAGCTTTCTTT. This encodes CATSRDGTGNTEAFF.

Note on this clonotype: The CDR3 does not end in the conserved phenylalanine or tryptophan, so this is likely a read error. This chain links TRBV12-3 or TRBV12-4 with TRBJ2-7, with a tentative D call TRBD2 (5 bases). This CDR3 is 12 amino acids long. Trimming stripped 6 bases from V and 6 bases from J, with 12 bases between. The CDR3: CASSLEASEQYI. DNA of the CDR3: TGTGCCAGCAGCTTGGAGGCTTCCGAGCAGTACATC.

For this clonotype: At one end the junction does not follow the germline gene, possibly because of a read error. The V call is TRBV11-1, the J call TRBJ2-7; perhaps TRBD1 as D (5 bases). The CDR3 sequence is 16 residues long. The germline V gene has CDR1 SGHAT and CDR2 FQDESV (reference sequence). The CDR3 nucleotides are TGTGGCAGCAGCTCGCTCGGAAAGGCAGGGCCCTACGAGCAGTACTTC. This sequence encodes CGSSSLGKAGPYEQYF.

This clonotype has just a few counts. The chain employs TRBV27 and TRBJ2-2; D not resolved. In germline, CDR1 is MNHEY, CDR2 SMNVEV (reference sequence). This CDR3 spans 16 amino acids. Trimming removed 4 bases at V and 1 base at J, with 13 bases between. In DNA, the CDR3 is TGTGCCAGCAGTTCAAAACGACATCGGAACACCGGGGAGCTGTTTTTT. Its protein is CASSSKRHRNTGELFF.

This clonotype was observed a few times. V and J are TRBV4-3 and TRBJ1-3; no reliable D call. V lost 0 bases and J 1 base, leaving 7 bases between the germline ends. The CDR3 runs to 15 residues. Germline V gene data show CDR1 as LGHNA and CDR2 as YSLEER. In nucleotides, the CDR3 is TGCGCCAGCAGCCAAGATATCGGGTCTGGAAACACCATATATTTT. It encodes CASSQDIGSGNTIYF.

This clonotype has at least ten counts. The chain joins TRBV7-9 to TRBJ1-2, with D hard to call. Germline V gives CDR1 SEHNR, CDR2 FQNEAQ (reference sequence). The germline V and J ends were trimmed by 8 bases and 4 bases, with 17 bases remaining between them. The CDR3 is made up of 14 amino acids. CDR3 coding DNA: TGTGCCAGCGCCACCAGGAACAGAACCTATGGCTACACCTTC. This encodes CASATRNRTYGYTF. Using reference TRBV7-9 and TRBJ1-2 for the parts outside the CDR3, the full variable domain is DTGVSQNPRHKITKRGQNVTFRCDPISEHNRLYWYRQTLGQGPEFLTYFQNEAQLEKSRLLSDRFSAERPKGSFSTLEIQRTEQGDSAMYLCASATRNRTYGYTFGSGTRLTVV.

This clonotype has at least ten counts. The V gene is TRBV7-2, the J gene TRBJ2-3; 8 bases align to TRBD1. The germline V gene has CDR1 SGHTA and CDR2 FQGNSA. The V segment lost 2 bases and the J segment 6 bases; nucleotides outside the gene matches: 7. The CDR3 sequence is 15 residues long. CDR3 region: CASSLTLTGVDTQYF. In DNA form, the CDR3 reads TGTGCCAGCAGCTTAACGTTGACAGGGGTGGATACGCAGTATTTT.

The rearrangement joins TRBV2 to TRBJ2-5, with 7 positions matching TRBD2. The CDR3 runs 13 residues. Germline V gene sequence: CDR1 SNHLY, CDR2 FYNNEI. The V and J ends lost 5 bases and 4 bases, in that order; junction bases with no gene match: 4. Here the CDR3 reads CASSSGTTETQYF. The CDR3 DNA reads TGTGCCAGCAGTAGCGGGACCACAGAGACCCAGTACTTC.

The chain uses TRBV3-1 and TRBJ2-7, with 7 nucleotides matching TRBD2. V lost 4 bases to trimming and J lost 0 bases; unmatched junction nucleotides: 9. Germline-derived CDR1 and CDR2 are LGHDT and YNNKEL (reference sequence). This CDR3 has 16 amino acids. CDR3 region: CASSPSTSLSSYEQYF. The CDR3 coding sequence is TGTGCCAGCAGCCCTTCGACTAGCCTCAGCTCCTACGAGCAGTACTTC.